The next 10 T cell receptor beta chains were all read from a single sample in a study of T cell repertoires in cytomegalovirus infection. Each CDR3 protein gets one entry after TCRdb re-called the reads with MiXCR. The sample shows 200,000 to 250,000 distinct CDR3 sequences, around 35% of them seen only once. No antigen has been identified for these receptors. The sequences come from CD8+ T cells from cultured PBMCs, collected from culture after CMV antigen stimulation. The receptors here all came from a human donor in good health (CMV status not recorded). Some clones in this sample may be carry-over from other donors' samples.

The V gene is TRBV11-2, the J gene TRBJ2-7; D is unclear. The germline V gene encodes CDR1 SGHAT and CDR2 FQNNGV. The CDR3 totals 15 residues. V dropped 6 bases and J dropped 3 bases, with 18 bases sitting between them. The CDR3, as DNA: TGTGCCAGCAGACAGACCGGGTCCTTGCTCTACGAGCAGTACTTC. This translates into CASRQTGSLLYEQYF.

J is TRBJ1-5 and V is TRBV29-1; possibly TRBD1 for D (6 bases). The CDR3 loop spans 13 amino acids. The germline V gene encodes CDR1 SQVTM and CDR2 ANQGSEA. The germline V and J ends were trimmed by 4 bases and 4 bases, with 11 bases remaining between them. The CDR3 loop is CSVAQGGNQPQHF. The CDR3 region has the DNA TGCAGCGTTGCACAGGGAGGAAATCAGCCCCAGCATTTT.

The rearrangement uses TRBV28 and TRBJ2-3; weak D call: TRBD1 (5 bases). In germline, CDR1 is MDHEN, CDR2 SYDVKM. The ends were cut back, 5 bases at V and 3 bases at J, with 12 bases in the middle. This CDR3 spans 14 amino acids. CDR3 loop: CASSPAGITDTQYF. The CDR3 DNA reads as TGTGCCAGCAGTCCAGCAGGGATAACAGATACGCAGTATTTT.

This clonotype has only one observation. The chain links TRBV20-1 to TRBJ2-7, with D maybe TRBD2 (6 bases). V lost 4 bases and J 1 base, leaving 23 bases between the germline ends. Germline values: CDR1 DFQATT, CDR2 SNEGSKA (reference sequence). The CDR3 sequence is 17 residues long. Here the CDR3 DNA reads TGCAGTGCTATCCGTGACAGAGGACTGGAGGGTTCCTACGAGCAGTACTTC. Protein product: CSAIRDRGLEGSYEQYF.

This clonotype was counted a few times. The V call is TRBV27, the J call TRBJ2-1; 7 bases line up with TRBD1. This CDR3 is 16 amino acids long. Per germline, CDR1 MNHEY and CDR2 SMNVEV (reference sequence). The V and J ends lost 4 bases and 2 bases, in that order; junction bases with no gene match: 8. As DNA, the CDR3 is TGTGCCAGCAGTTCGCCACAGGGGAGTCCCTACAATGAGCAGTTCTTC. Amino acids: CASSSPQGSPYNEQFF.

The chain is built from TRBV12-3 or TRBV12-4 and TRBJ2-1, with 12 positions matching TRBD2. Trimming at V came to 2 bases and at J to 7 bases, leaving 12 bases not matched to a gene. This CDR3 region has 18 residues. The CDR3 DNA follows: TGTGCCAGCAGTTTAAGGCTAGCGGGGGGGGGTTGGGGGAATGAGCAGTTCTTC. Protein: CASSLRLAGGGWGNEQFF.

This clonotype was detected a few times. V is TRBV7-9 and J is TRBJ2-1; 8 nucleotides agree with TRBD2. The CDR3 loop spans 16 amino acids. Looked up from germline, CDR1 is SEHNR and CDR2 is FQNEAQ (reference sequence). After removal of 5 bases from V and 7 bases from J, the junction contained 13 bases not matched to a gene. Here the CDR3 DNA reads TGTGCCAGCAGCGCGGCGGGCGGGAGGTTGAGGAATGAGCAGTTCTTC. Translating gives CASSAAGGRLRNEQFF.

V usage is TRBV6-2 or TRBV6-3 and J usage is TRBJ1-1; no definite D call. CDR1 is MNHEY, CDR2 SVGEGT, per germline. V was pared by 2 bases and J by 6 bases, with 7 bases between. CDR3 length equals 12 residues. CDR3 DNA sequence: TGTGCCAGCAGTTACCGAGGGTCTGAAGCTTTCTTT. It translates to CASSYRGSEAFF.

Regarding this clonotype: Mismatch with germline at one junction end may stem from a read error. The chain employs TRBV7-6 and TRBJ2-5; D might be TRBD2 (5 bases). Germline V gene lookup returns CDR1 SGHVS and CDR2 FNYEAQ. The CDR3 runs to 13 residues. The CDR3, as DNA: TGTGCTAGCAGCGTCGGGATGCCAGAGACCCAGTACTTC. It translates to CASSVGMPETQYF.

This clonotype was observed a handful of times. The chain employs TRBV12-3 or TRBV12-4 and TRBJ1-4; 8 nucleotides agree with TRBD1. The CDR3 extends over 15 amino acids. J gave up 8 bases and V 3 bases, and 8 bases lay outside the gene matches. CDR3 in DNA: TGTGCCAGCAGTTTTCAAGGACAGGGCGACGAAAAACTGTTTTTT. Translating gives CASSFQGQGDEKLFF.